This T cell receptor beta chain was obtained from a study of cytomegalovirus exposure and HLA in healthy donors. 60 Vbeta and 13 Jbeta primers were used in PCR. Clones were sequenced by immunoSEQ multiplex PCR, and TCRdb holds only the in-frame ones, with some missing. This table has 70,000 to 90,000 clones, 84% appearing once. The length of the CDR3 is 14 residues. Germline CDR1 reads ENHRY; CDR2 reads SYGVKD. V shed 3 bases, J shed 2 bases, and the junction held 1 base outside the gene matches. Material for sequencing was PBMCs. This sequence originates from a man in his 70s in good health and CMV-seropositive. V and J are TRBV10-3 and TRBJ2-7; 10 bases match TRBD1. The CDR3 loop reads CAISEGQGAYEQYF. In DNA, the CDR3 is TGTGCCATCAGTGAAGGACAGGGGGCCTACGAGCAGTACTTC.